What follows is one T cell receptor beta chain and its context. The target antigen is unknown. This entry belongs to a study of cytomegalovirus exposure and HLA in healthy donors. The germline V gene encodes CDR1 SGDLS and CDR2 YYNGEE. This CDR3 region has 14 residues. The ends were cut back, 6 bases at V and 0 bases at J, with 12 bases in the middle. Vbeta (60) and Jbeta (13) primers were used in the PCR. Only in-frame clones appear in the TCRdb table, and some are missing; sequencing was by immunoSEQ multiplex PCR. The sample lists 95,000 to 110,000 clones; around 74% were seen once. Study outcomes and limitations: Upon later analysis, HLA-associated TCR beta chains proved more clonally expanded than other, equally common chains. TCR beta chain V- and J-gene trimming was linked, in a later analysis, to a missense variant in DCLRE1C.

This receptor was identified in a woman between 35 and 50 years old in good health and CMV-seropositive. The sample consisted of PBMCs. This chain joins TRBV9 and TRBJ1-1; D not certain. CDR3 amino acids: CASTLEPMNTEAFF. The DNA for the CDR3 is TGTGCCAGCACCCTGGAGCCTATGAACACTGAAGCTTTCTTT.